Reported below is one T cell receptor (beta chain). Its antigen is as yet unknown. A read error may account for a junction end that differs from germline. TCRdb reanalysed the RT-PCR reads using MiXCR and keeps one entry per CDR3 protein. Here the sample spans about 570,000 distinct CDR3 sequences, approximately 10% being singletons. This sample was taken from a study of response to subunit inactivated influenza vaccine. General observations from the study: Every seasonal influenza vaccination brings in few new T cells, the authors suggested.

Germline-derived CDR1 and CDR2 are SGHTA and FQGNSA. The CDR3 is 14 residues long. These data also formed part of another study, on T cells expressing NK-cell markers. That work adds: The authors made TCR beta cDNA libraries by 5'RACE template switching. This switching added a universal primer site and UMIs. Sorted T-cell subsets CD3+CD56+NKG2C+, CD3+CD56+NKG2C- and CD3+CD56-NKG2C+ were TCR beta-sequenced. Among eight sequenced donors, seven carried HCMV seropositivity while one was seronegative. Of the CD8+ T cells in more than five donors, roughly 1.0-7.5% belonged to dominant NKG2C+ clonotypes.

The TCR originated in a man in his forties or fifties who received an inactivated influenza vaccine. Sequencing used PBMCs from blood, obtained on the day of vaccination. The chain uses TRBV7-2 and TRBJ2-7; no reliable D call. CDR3 protein: CASCLEDRAYEQYF. Here the CDR3 DNA reads TGTGCCAGCTGCTTAGAGGACCGCGCCTACGAGCAGTACTTC.